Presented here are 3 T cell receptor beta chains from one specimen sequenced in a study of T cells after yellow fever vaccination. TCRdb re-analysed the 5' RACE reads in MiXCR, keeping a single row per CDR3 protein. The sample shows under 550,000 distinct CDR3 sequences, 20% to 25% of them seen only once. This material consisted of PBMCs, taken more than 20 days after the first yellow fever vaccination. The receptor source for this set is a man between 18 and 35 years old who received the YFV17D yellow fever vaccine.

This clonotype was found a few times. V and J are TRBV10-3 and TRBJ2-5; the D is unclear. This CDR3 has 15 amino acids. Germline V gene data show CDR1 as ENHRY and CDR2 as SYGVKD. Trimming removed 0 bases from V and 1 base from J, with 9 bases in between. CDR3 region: CAISESWQPQETQYF. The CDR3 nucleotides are TGTGCCATCAGTGAGTCGTGGCAACCCCAAGAGACCCAGTACTTC.

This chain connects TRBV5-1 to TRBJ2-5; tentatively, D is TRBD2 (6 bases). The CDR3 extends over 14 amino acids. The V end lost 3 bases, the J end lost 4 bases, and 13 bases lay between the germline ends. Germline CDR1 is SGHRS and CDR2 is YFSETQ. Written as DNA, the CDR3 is TGCGCCAGCAGCTCGGCGGGGATCCGAGAGACCCAGTACTTC. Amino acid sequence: CASSSAGIRETQYF.

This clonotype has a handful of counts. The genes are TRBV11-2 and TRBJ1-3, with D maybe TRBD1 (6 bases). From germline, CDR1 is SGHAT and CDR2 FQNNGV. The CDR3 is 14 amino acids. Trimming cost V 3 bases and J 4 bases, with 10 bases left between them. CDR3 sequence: CASSFDRFGNTIYF. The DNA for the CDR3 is TGTGCCAGCAGCTTCGACAGGTTCGGAAACACCATATATTTT.